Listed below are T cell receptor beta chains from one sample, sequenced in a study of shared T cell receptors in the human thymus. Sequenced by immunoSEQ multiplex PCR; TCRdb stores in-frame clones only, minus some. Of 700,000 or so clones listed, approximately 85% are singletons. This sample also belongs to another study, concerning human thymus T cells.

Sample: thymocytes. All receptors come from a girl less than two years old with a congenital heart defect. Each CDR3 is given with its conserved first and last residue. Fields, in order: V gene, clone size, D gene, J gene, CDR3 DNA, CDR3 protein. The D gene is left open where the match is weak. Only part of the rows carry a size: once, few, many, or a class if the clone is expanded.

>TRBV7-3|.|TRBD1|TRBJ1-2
TGTGCCAGCAGCTTATCGGCAGGGGGCGGGTATGGCTACACCTTC
CASSLSAGGGYGYTF
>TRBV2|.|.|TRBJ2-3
TGTGCCAGCAGTGAAGGCCTAGCCCCAGATACGCAGTATTTT
CASSEGLAPDTQYF
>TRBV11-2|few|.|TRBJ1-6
TGTGCCAGCAGCTTAGTGTTGGACTCGGCCTTCTATAATTCACCCCTCCACTTT
CASSLVLDSAFYNSPLHF
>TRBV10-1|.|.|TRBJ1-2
TGCGCCAGCAGTGAGGCAGGAAGGTATGGCTACACCTTC
CASSEAGRYGYTF
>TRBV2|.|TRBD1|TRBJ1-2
TGTGCCAGCAGTGAAGTCTATCCCTGGACAGGGCCCATTCATAACTATGGCTACACCTTC
CASSEVYPWTGPIHNYGYTF
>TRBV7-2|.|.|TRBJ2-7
TGTGCCAGCAGCTTAGAGGAACCTCAGGGGTGTTACGAGCAGTACTTC
CASSLEEPQGCYEQYF
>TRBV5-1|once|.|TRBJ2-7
TGCGCCAGCAGCGCCGAAACCAGGGCCCTAACGAGCTCCTACGAGCAGTACTTC
CASSAETRALTSSYEQYF
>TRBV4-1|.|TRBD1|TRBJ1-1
TGCGCCAGCAGCCAAGTCAATGCGCGGAGGGGGCGAACTGAAGCTTTCTTT
CASSQVNARRGRTEAFF
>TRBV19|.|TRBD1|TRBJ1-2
TGTGCCAGTAGTACGCGGACAGGGGGACACTATGGCTACACCTTC
CASSTRTGGHYGYTF
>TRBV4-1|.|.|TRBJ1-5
TGCGCCAGCAGCCAAACGAAAAGACTGGGTCGGAATCAGCCCCAGCATTTT
CASSQTKRLGRNQPQHF
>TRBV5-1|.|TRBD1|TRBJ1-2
TGCGCCAGCAGTATGGGACAGGGCCATGGCTACACCTTC
CASSMGQGHGYTF
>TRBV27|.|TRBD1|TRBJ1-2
TGTGCCAGCACCCCGACCCTAGGACAGGGGGCCAGTTCTAACTATGGCTACACCTTC
CASTPTLGQGASSNYGYTF
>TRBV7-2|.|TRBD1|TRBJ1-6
TGTGCCAGCAGCCGGGACAGGGAATCATATAATTCACCCCTCCACTTT
CASSRDRESYNSPLHF
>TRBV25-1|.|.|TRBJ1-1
TGTGCCAGCAGTGATTGGCAGGGGCTGGTCACTGAAGCTTTCTTT
CASSDWQGLVTEAFF
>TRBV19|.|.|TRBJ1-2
TGTGCCAGTAGTATAAGACTCCTCCCCAACTATGGCTACACCTTC
CASSIRLLPNYGYTF
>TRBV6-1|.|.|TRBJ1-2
TGTGCCAGCAGTGAATGGGTCTTGGCAAGAGGTCGTGCTGGCTACACCTTC
CASSEWVLARGRAGYTF
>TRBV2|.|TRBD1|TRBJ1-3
TGTGCCAGCAGTGAACCCCACAGGGGGCCCGGATATTTT
CASSEPHRGPGYF
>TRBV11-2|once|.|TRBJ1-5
TGTGCCAGCAGCTTCGGACAAAGCAATCAGCCCCAGCATTTT
CASSFGQSNQPQHF
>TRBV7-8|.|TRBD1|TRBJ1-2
TGTGCCAGCAGCTACCTTGAGTCCCCGGGACAGGCGCCCGCCCTAGGCTATGGCTACACCTTC
CASSYLESPGQAPALGYGYTF
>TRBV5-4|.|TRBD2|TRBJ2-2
TGTGCCAGCAGTTCCGGTAGCGGGTCCCACGGGGAGCTGTTTTTT
CASSSGSGSHGELFF
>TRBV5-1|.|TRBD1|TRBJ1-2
TGCGCCAGCAGCTTGGCGGGACAGGGGGAGAACTATGGCTACACCTTC
CASSLAGQGENYGYTF
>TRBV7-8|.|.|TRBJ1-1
TGTGCCAGCAGCTTAAGGAGACGGATCACTGAAGCTTTCTTT
CASSLRRRITEAFF
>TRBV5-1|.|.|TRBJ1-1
TGCGCCAGCAGAAAAACTAAGGAGAACACTGAAGCTTTCTTT
CASRKTKENTEAFF
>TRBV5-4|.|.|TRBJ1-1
TGTGCCAGCAGCTTTAGAACGAATGAAGCTTTCTTT
CASSFRTNEAFF
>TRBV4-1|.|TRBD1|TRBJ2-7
TGCGCCAGCAGCCAAGTGAACAGGGGCTCCTACGAGCAGTACTTC
CASSQVNRGSYEQYF
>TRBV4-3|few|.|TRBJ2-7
TGCGCCAGCAGCCAAGTGAGGGACATGGGTCGCGCGTACTACGAGCAGTACTTC
CASSQVRDMGRAYYEQYF
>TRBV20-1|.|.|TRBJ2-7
TGCAGTGCTACGCGGGCTGGCGAGCAGTACTTC
CSATRAGEQYF
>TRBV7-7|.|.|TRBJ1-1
TGTGCTAGCAGCTTACCCTCGGGGGGGCGCTCGAATGTGGAGAACACTGAAGCTTTCTTT
CASSLPSGGRSNVENTEAFF
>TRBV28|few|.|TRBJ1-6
TGTGCCAGCAGTGCCGTTCCCAGGTCACCCCTCCACTTT
CASSAVPRSPLHF
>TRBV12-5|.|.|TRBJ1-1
TGTGCTAGTGGTTTGTCGGAGGTAACGGGAGGGGAAGCTTTCTTT
CASGLSEVTGGEAFF
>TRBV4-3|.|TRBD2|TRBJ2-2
TGCGCCAGCAGCCAAGGATGGGCTAGCGGGGGGCCGATGGAGCTGTTTTTT
CASSQGWASGGPMELFF
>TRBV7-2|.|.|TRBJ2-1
TGTGCCAGCAGCTCGCCCGGGGAGCAGTTCTTC
CASSSPGEQFF
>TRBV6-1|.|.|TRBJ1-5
TGTGCCAGCAGGGCCGAAGGGGTCTGGGGGGGGCCCCAGCATTTT
CASRAEGVWGGPQHF
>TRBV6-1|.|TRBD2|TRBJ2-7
TGTGCCAGCAGTGAAGTGACTAGCATCCGCCTACGAGGGCAGTACTTC
CASSEVTSIRLRGQYF
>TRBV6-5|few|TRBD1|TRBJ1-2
TGTGCCAGCAGTTACTTACAGGGGGGTGGCTACACCTTC
CASSYLQGGGYTF
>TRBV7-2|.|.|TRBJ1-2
TGTGCCAGCAGCTTACTGGAGGTCTTCAACTATGGCTACACCTTC
CASSLLEVFNYGYTF
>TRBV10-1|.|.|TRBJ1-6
TGCGCCAGCAGTGAGTCTTTTGGCGGGGGACTCAATTCACCCCTCCACTTT
CASSESFGGGLNSPLHF
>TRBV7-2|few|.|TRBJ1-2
TGTGCCAGCAGCCTATTAACAGGGAAGTATGGCTACACCTTC
CASSLLTGKYGYTF
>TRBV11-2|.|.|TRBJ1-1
TGTGCCAGCAGACACGACCCGGGACATATCGCTGAAGCTTTCTTT
CASRHDPGHIAEAFF
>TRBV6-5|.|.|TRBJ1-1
TGTGCCAGCAGAGACCTCGGACTTACGAACACTGAAGCTTTCTTT
CASRDLGLTNTEAFF
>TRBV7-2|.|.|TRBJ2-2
TGTGCCAGCAGCAGCACCGGAATTTGGACACCCACCGGGGAGCTGTTTTTT
CASSSTGIWTPTGELFF
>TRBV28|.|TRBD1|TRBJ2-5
TGTGCCAGCAGCCGGACAGGGGGTAAAGAGACCCAGTACTTC
CASSRTGGKETQYF
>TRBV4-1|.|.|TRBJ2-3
TGCGCCAGCAGCCAAGGTAGCTACCTCACAGATACGCAGTATTTT
CASSQGSYLTDTQYF
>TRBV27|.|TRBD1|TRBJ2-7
TGTGCCAGCAGGCCGGGACAGGGAATATCCTACGAGCAGTACTTC
CASRPGQGISYEQYF
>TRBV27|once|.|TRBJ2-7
TGTGCCAGCAGTGCGTCCCGGTCTCATTCATTATTATACGAGCAGTACTTC
CASSASRSHSLLYEQYF